This T cell receptor (beta chain) came from a study of molecular identifiers for immune sequencing clone quantification. Study-level results: Highly expanded clone sizes could be underestimated through barcode sharing by identical TCR molecules. Clones exceeding 20 RNA copies carried over 97% of effector molecules but under 1% of naive-cell molecules.

CDR3 length: 14 amino acids. V lost 8 bases, J lost 3 bases, and 17 bases lay in between. CDR1 is SEHNR and CDR2 is FQNEAQ in the germline V gene (reference sequence). MiXCR, applied by TCRdb to the PCR reads, yields one record per CDR3 protein. The sample holds 40,000 to 45,000 distinct CDR3 sequences, 18% seen once. There are a few counts of this clonotype. Antigen unknown. The source is a human donor in good health. Some libraries in this study had Jurkat cell RNA spiked in. Sample: naive CD8+ T cells from blood, with Jurkat cell RNA spiked in. Described subset: FACS-sorted CD8+CD4-CCR7+CD45RA+ naive T cells. The chain recombines TRBV7-9 with TRBJ2-7; TRBD1 is a possible D gene (6 bases). The CDR3 reads CASQGMGTNYEQYF. The CDR3 DNA sequence: TGTGCCAGCCAAGGAATGGGGACAAACTACGAGCAGTACTTC.